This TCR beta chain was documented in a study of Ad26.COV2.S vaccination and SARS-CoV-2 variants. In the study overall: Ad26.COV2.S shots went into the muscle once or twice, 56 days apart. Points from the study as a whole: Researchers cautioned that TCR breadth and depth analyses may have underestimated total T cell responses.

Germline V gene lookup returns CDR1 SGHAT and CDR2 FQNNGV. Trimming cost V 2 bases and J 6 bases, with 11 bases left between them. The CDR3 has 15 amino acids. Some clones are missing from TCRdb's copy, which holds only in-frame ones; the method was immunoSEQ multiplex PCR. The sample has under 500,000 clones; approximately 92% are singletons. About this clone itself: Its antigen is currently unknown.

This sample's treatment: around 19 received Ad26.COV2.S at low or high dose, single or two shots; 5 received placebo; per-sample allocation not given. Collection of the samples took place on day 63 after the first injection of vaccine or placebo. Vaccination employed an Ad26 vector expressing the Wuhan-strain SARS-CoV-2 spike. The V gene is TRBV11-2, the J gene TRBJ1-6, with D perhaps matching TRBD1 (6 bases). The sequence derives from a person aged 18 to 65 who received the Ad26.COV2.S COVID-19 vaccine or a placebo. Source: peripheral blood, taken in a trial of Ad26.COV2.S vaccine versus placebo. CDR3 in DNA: TGTGCCAGCAGCTTACCCGACAGGTCTAATTCACCCCTCCACTTT. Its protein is CASSLPDRSNSPLHF. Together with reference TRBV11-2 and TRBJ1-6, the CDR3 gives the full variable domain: EAGVAQSPRYKIIEKRQSVAFWCNPISGHATLYWYQQILGQGPKLLIQFQNNGVVDDSQLPKDRFSAERLKGVDSTLKIQPAKLEDSAVYLCASSLPDRSNSPLHFGNGTRLTVT.